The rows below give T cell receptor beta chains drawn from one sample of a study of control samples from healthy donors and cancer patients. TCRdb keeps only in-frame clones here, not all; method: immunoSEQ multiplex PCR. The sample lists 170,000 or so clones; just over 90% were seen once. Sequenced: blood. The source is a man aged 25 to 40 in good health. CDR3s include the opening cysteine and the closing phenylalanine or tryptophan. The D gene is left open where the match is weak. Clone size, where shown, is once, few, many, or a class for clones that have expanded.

CDR3 protein: CASAPGGSIGYTF; CDR3 DNA: TGTGCCAGCGCTCCGGGGGGGAGTATTGGCTACACCTTC; clone size: NA; V gene: TRBV7-8; J gene: TRBJ1-2; D gene: NA
CDR3 protein: CASSTPSASGRYSYNEQFF; CDR3 DNA: TGTGCCAGTAGTACCCCATCGGCTAGCGGGAGGTACTCCTACAATGAGCAGTTCTTC; clone size: NA; V gene: TRBV19; J gene: TRBJ2-1; D gene: TRBD2
CDR3 protein: CASSQAGQSYEQYF; CDR3 DNA: TGTGCCAGCAGCCAAGCAGGACAGTCCTACGAGCAGTACTTC; clone size: NA; V gene: TRBV3-1/TRBV3-2; J gene: TRBJ2-7; D gene: NA
CDR3 protein: CAWSVRVAYEQYF; CDR3 DNA: TGTGCCTGGAGTGTCCGCGTTGCCTACGAGCAGTACTTC; clone size: NA; V gene: TRBV30; J gene: TRBJ2-7; D gene: NA
CDR3 protein: CASSDGAGGGAEQFF; CDR3 DNA: TGTGCCAGCAGTGATGGTGCGGGAGGGGGGGCTGAGCAGTTCTTC; clone size: NA; V gene: TRBV25-1; J gene: TRBJ2-1; D gene: TRBD2
CDR3 protein: CASSGQGAYEQYF; CDR3 DNA: TGTGCCAGCAGCGGTCAGGGGGCTTACGAGCAGTACTTC; clone size: NA; V gene: TRBV7-2; J gene: TRBJ2-7; D gene: TRBD1
CDR3 protein: CASSQEGGGLLETQYF; CDR3 DNA: TGTGCCAGCAGCCAAGAGGGGGGGGGCCTCCTGGAGACCCAGTACTTC; clone size: once; V gene: TRBV4-2; J gene: TRBJ2-5; D gene: NA
CDR3 protein: CASSRDRENQPQHF; CDR3 DNA: TGTGCCAGCAGCCGGGACAGGGAAAATCAGCCCCAGCATTTT; clone size: NA; V gene: TRBV7-9; J gene: TRBJ1-5; D gene: TRBD1
CDR3 protein: CASSLAGDRADTQYF; CDR3 DNA: TGTGCCAGCAGCTTAGCAGGTGATCGTGCAGATACGCAGTATTTT; clone size: NA; V gene: TRBV11-2; J gene: TRBJ2-3; D gene: NA
CDR3 protein: CASSTGPPSSGNTIYF; CDR3 DNA: TGTGCCAGCAGCACGGGACCTCCGAGCTCTGGAAACACCATATATTTT; clone size: NA; V gene: TRBV3-1/TRBV3-2; J gene: TRBJ1-3; D gene: NA
CDR3 protein: CASSSDSQGLSSYNEQFF; CDR3 DNA: TGCGCCAGCAGCTCGGACAGCCAAGGTCTTAGCTCCTACAATGAGCAGTTCTTC; clone size: NA; V gene: TRBV5-1; J gene: TRBJ2-1; D gene: NA
CDR3 protein: CASSVGVGQETQYF; CDR3 DNA: TGTGCCAGCAGCGTAGGTGTAGGTCAAGAGACCCAGTACTTC; clone size: NA; V gene: TRBV9; J gene: TRBJ2-5; D gene: NA
CDR3 protein: CASSRGGSTDTQYF; CDR3 DNA: TGTGCCAGCAGCAGGGGGGGCAGCACAGATACGCAGTATTTT; clone size: NA; V gene: TRBV21-1; J gene: TRBJ2-3; D gene: NA
CDR3 protein: CAWSTRTGTHTGELFF; CDR3 DNA: TGTGCCTGGAGTACCCGGACAGGGACCCACACCGGGGAGCTGTTTTTT; clone size: NA; V gene: TRBV30; J gene: TRBJ2-2; D gene: TRBD1
CDR3 protein: CASKTYGYTF; CDR3 DNA: TGTGCCAGCAAGACCTATGGCTACACCTTC; clone size: NA; V gene: TRBV14; J gene: TRBJ1-2; D gene: NA
CDR3 protein: CASSSAVGWDTEAFF; CDR3 DNA: TGTGCCAGCAGCTCAGCCGTGGGGTGGGACACTGAAGCTTTCTTT; clone size: NA; V gene: TRBV11-2; J gene: TRBJ1-1; D gene: NA
CDR3 protein: CASTYRGPETQYF; CDR3 DNA: TGTGCCAGCACCTACCGTGGCCCGGAGACCCAGTACTTC; clone size: NA; V gene: TRBV7-8; J gene: TRBJ2-5; D gene: NA
CDR3 protein: CASSLGLGWTEAFF; CDR3 DNA: TGTGCCAGCAGCCTAGGGTTGGGGTGGACTGAAGCTTTCTTT; clone size: NA; V gene: TRBV11-2; J gene: TRBJ1-1; D gene: NA
CDR3 protein: CSVVESSYEQYF; CDR3 DNA: TGCAGCGTTGTGGAGTCCTCCTACGAGCAGTACTTC; clone size: once; V gene: TRBV29-1; J gene: TRBJ2-7; D gene: NA
CDR3 protein: CASSQPGKGGELFF; CDR3 DNA: TGCGCCAGCAGCCAGCCCGGGAAAGGCGGGGAGCTGTTTTTT; clone size: NA; V gene: TRBV4-1; J gene: TRBJ2-2; D gene: NA
CDR3 protein: CASSREYQETQYF; CDR3 DNA: TGTGCCAGCTCACGAGAGTACCAAGAGACCCAGTACTTC; clone size: NA; V gene: TRBV18; J gene: TRBJ2-5; D gene: NA
CDR3 protein: CASSSLTGIYTGELFF; CDR3 DNA: TGTGCCAGCAGCTCGTTAACAGGGATTTACACCGGGGAGCTGTTTTTT; clone size: few; V gene: TRBV5-4; J gene: TRBJ2-2; D gene: NA
CDR3 protein: CASSWDGGGGYTF; CDR3 DNA: TGTGCCAGCAGTTGGGACGGGGGGGGTGGCTACACCTTC; clone size: NA; V gene: TRBV12-3/TRBV12-4; J gene: TRBJ1-2; D gene: NA
CDR3 protein: CASSPRPTSGGAGELFF; CDR3 DNA: TGTGCCAGCAGCCCCCGACCCACTAGCGGGGGGGCCGGGGAGCTGTTTTTT; clone size: NA; V gene: TRBV4-2; J gene: TRBJ2-2; D gene: TRBD2
CDR3 protein: CAISGPEGGRATEAFF; CDR3 DNA: TGTGCCATCAGTGGACCCGAGGGAGGCAGGGCAACTGAAGCTTTCTTT; clone size: NA; V gene: TRBV10-3; J gene: TRBJ1-1; D gene: NA
CDR3 protein: CASKGQGRSPLHF; CDR3 DNA: TGTGCCAGCAAAGGACAGGGGAGATCACCCCTCCACTTT; clone size: NA; V gene: TRBV2; J gene: TRBJ1-6; D gene: TRBD1
CDR3 protein: CATSRSGNHNEQFF; CDR3 DNA: TGTGCCACCAGTCGTAGCGGGAACCACAATGAGCAGTTCTTC; clone size: NA; V gene: TRBV24-1; J gene: TRBJ2-1; D gene: TRBD2
CDR3 protein: CASTGDDGYTF; CDR3 DNA: TGTGCCTCCACAGGGGACGACGGCTACACCTTC; clone size: once; V gene: TRBV30; J gene: TRBJ1-2; D gene: TRBD1
CDR3 protein: CASSQDTSGLYEQYF; CDR3 DNA: TGCGCCAGCAGCCAAGATACGAGCGGGCTCTACGAGCAGTACTTC; clone size: NA; V gene: TRBV4-1; J gene: TRBJ2-7; D gene: NA
CDR3 protein: CVSSPRQGSGYTF; CDR3 DNA: TGTGTCAGCTCCCCAAGGCAGGGGTCTGGCTACACCTTC; clone size: NA; V gene: TRBV18; J gene: TRBJ1-2; D gene: NA
CDR3 protein: CASKRAASWGYTF; CDR3 DNA: TGTGCCAGCAAGCGGGCGGCTAGTTGGGGCTACACCTTC; clone size: NA; V gene: TRBV12-3/TRBV12-4; J gene: TRBJ1-2; D gene: NA
CDR3 protein: CASSPSVGAETEAFF; CDR3 DNA: TGTGCCAGCAGCCCCAGCGTGGGTGCGGAAACTGAAGCTTTCTTT; clone size: NA; V gene: TRBV7-3; J gene: TRBJ1-1; D gene: NA
CDR3 protein: CASSPTGTSINQPQHF; CDR3 DNA: TGTGCCAGCAGCCCAACCGGGACCAGTATCAATCAGCCCCAGCATTTT; clone size: NA; V gene: TRBV7-2; J gene: TRBJ1-5; D gene: NA
CDR3 protein: CASTEGGARTEAFF; CDR3 DNA: TGTGCCAGCACCGAGGGGGGGGCCAGGACTGAAGCTTTCTTT; clone size: NA; V gene: TRBV28; J gene: TRBJ1-1; D gene: NA
CDR3 protein: CSASLGSTEQFF; CDR3 DNA: TGCAGTGCTAGTCTGGGTTCAACCGAGCAGTTCTTC; clone size: NA; V gene: TRBV20-1; J gene: TRBJ2-1; D gene: NA
CDR3 protein: CASSIRGTANEKLFF; CDR3 DNA: TGTGCCAGCAGTATAAGAGGGACAGCAAATGAAAAACTGTTTTTT; clone size: NA; V gene: TRBV3-1/TRBV3-2; J gene: TRBJ1-4; D gene: TRBD1
CDR3 protein: CASSLGPGRNTEAFF; CDR3 DNA: TGTGCCAGCAGCTTAGGTCCAGGGAGAAACACTGAAGCTTTCTTT; clone size: NA; V gene: TRBV7-2; J gene: TRBJ1-1; D gene: NA
CDR3 protein: CATGEQGKETQYF; CDR3 DNA: TGTGCCACCGGGGAACAGGGGAAGGAGACCCAGTACTTC; clone size: NA; V gene: TRBV24-1; J gene: TRBJ2-5; D gene: TRBD1
CDR3 protein: CASSSGQGVGEQYF; CDR3 DNA: TGCGCCAGCAGCTCGGGACAGGGGGTGGGGGAGCAGTACTTC; clone size: NA; V gene: TRBV4-3; J gene: TRBJ2-7; D gene: TRBD1
CDR3 protein: CARSKVGPNEKLFF; CDR3 DNA: TGTGCAAGATCCAAGGTAGGGCCTAATGAAAAACTGTTTTTT; clone size: NA; V gene: TRBV12-2; J gene: TRBJ1-4; D gene: NA
CDR3 protein: CASSSGGPAGPQHF; CDR3 DNA: TGTGCCAGCAGTTCAGGGGGCCCGGCTGGGCCCCAGCATTTT; clone size: NA; V gene: TRBV6-5; J gene: TRBJ1-5; D gene: TRBD1
CDR3 protein: CASSAGTGYPYNEQFF; CDR3 DNA: TGTGCCAGCAGCGCCGGGACAGGGTATCCGTACAATGAGCAGTTCTTC; clone size: NA; V gene: TRBV9; J gene: TRBJ2-1; D gene: TRBD1
CDR3 protein: CASSFGLEQFF; CDR3 DNA: TGTGCCAGCAGTTTCGGGCTAGAGCAGTTCTTC; clone size: NA; V gene: TRBV27; J gene: TRBJ2-1; D gene: NA
CDR3 protein: CAWSRSGGYYEQYF; CDR3 DNA: TGTGCCTGGAGTCGGAGCGGGGGTTACTACGAGCAGTACTTC; clone size: NA; V gene: TRBV30; J gene: TRBJ2-7; D gene: TRBD2
CDR3 protein: CASSRSPANTGELFF; CDR3 DNA: TGTGCCAGCAGTCGAAGCCCAGCGAACACCGGGGAGCTGTTTTTT; clone size: NA; V gene: TRBV6-5; J gene: TRBJ2-2; D gene: NA
CDR3 protein: CASSRLAGEGNEQFF; CDR3 DNA: TGTGCCAGCAGCAGACTAGCGGGAGAGGGCAATGAGCAGTTCTTC; clone size: NA; V gene: TRBV6-5; J gene: TRBJ2-1; D gene: TRBD2
CDR3 protein: CASPLSYEQYF; CDR3 DNA: TGTGCCAGTCCACTCTCCTACGAGCAGTACTTC; clone size: NA; V gene: TRBV27; J gene: TRBJ2-7; D gene: NA
CDR3 protein: CASSQDSRADTQYF; CDR3 DNA: TGTGCCAGCAGCCAAGACTCCCGCGCAGATACGCAGTATTTT; clone size: few; V gene: TRBV3-1/TRBV3-2; J gene: TRBJ2-3; D gene: NA
CDR3 protein: CASSLGQSPNQPQHF; CDR3 DNA: TGCGCCAGCAGCTTAGGACAGAGTCCCAATCAGCCCCAGCATTTT; clone size: NA; V gene: TRBV5-1; J gene: TRBJ1-5; D gene: NA
CDR3 protein: CASSPDSNYGYTF; CDR3 DNA: TGTGCCAGCAGTCCGGACAGTAACTATGGCTACACCTTC; clone size: NA; V gene: TRBV28; J gene: TRBJ1-2; D gene: NA
CDR3 protein: CASSVGQGVSEQYF; CDR3 DNA: TGTGCCAGCAGCGTGGGACAGGGGGTTAGTGAGCAGTACTTC; clone size: NA; V gene: TRBV7-9; J gene: TRBJ2-7; D gene: TRBD1
CDR3 protein: CASSYRTDYGYTF; CDR3 DNA: TGTGCCAGCAGTTACAGGACAGACTATGGCTACACCTTC; clone size: NA; V gene: TRBV6-5; J gene: TRBJ1-2; D gene: NA
CDR3 protein: CASSVGGWGTEAFF; CDR3 DNA: TGTGCCAGCAGCGTCGGGGGATGGGGCACTGAAGCTTTCTTT; clone size: NA; V gene: TRBV9; J gene: TRBJ1-1; D gene: NA